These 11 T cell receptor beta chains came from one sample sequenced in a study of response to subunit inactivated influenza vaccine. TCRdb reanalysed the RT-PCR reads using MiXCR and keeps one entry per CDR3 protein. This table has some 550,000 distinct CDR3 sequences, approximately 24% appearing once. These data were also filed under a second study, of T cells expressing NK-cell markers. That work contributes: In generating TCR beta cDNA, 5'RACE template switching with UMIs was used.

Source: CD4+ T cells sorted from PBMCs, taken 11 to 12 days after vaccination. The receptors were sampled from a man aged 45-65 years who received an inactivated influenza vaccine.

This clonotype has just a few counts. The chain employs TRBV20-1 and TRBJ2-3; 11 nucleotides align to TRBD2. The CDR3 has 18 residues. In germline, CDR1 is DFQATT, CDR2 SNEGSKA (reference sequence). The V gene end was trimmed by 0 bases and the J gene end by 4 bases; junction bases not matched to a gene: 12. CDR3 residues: CSARDRLAGIRSADTQYF. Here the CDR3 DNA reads TGCAGTGCTAGAGATCGACTAGCGGGAATAAGAAGCGCAGATACGCAGTATTTT.

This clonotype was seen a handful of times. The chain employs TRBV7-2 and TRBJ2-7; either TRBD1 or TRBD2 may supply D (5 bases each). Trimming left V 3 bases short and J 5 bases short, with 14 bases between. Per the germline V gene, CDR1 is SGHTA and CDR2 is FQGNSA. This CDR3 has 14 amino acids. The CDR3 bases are TGTGCCAGCAGCTTCAGAGGGTCACAGGACGAGCAGTACTTC. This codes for CASSFRGSQDEQYF.

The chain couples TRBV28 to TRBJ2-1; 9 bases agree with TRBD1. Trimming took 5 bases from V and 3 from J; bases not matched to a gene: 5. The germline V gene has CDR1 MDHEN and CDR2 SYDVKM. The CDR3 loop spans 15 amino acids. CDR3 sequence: CASSRPGQGYNEQFF. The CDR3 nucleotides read TGTGCCAGCAGTCGCCCGGGACAGGGCTACAATGAGCAGTTCTTC.

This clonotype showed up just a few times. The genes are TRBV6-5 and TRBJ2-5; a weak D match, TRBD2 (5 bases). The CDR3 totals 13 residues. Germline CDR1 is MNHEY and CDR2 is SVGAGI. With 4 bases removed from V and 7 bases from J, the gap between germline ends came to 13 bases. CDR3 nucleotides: TGTGCCAGCAGTTCGGGAAGACTTTTGACCCAGTACTTC. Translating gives CASSSGRLLTQYF.

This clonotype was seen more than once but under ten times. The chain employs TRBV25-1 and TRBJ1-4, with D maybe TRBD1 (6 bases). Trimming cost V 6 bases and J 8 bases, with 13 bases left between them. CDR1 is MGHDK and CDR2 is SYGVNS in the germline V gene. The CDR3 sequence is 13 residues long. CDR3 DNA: TGTGCCAGCAGCGGGACACGGCGGGAAAAACTGTTTTTT. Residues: CASSGTRREKLFF.

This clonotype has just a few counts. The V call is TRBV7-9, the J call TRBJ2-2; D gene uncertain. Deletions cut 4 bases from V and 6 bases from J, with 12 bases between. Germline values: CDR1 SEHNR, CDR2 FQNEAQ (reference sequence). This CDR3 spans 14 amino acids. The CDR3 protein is CASSSRGVAGELFF. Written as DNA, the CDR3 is TGTGCCAGCAGCTCAAGAGGTGTGGCCGGGGAGCTGTTTTTT.

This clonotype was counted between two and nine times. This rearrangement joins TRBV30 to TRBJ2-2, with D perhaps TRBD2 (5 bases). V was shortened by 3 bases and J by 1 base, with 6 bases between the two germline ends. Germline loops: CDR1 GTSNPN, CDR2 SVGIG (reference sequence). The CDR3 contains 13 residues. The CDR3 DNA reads TGTGCCTGGAGCGGGGTGAACACCGGGGAGCTGTTTTTT. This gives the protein CAWSGVNTGELFF. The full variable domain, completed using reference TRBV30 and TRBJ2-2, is SQTIHQWPATLVQPVGSPLSLECTVEGTSNPNLYWYRQAAGRGLQLLFYSVGIGQISSEVPQNLSASRPQDRQFILSSKKLLLSDSGFYLCAWSGVNTGELFFGEGSRLTVL.

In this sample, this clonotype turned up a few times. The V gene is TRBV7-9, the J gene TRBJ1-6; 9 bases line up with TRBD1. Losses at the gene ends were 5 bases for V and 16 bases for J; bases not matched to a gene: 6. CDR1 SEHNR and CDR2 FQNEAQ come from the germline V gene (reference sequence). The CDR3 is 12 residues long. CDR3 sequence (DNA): TGTGCCAGCAGCCCCCCGGACAGGGGACTCCACTTT. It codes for CASSPPDRGLHF.

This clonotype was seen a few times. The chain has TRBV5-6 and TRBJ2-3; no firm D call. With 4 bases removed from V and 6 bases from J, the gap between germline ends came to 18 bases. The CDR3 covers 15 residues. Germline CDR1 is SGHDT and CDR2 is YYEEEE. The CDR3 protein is CASSAPLRDLDTQYF. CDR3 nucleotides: TGTGCCAGCAGCGCCCCGTTGCGCGACCTGGATACGCAGTATTTT.

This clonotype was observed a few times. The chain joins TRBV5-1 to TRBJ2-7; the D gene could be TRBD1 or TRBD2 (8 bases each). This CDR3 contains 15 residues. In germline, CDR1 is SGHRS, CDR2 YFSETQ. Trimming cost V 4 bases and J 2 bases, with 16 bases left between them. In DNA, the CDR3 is TGCGCCAGCAGCCCGGGGGGGACAGGTGCCTACGAGCAGTACTTC. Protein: CASSPGGTGAYEQYF.

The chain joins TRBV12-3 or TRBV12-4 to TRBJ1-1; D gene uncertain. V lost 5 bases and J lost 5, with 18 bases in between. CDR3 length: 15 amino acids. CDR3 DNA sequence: TGTGCCAGCAGTCCCCTCGGGCAGGTCCTTACTGAAGCTTTCTTT. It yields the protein CASSPLGQVLTEAFF.